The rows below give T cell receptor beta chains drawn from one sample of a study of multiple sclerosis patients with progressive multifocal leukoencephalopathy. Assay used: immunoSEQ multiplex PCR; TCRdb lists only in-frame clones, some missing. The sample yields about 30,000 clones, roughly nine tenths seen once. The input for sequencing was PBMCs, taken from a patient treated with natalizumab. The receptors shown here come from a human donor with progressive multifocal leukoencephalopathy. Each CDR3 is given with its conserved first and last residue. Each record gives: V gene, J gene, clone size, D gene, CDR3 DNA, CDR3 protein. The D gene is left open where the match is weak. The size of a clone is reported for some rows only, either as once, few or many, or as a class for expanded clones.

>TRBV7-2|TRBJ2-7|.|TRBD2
TGTGCCAGCAGCGAAAGAGGACTAGCCCTCTACGAGCAGTACTTC
CASSERGLALYEQYF
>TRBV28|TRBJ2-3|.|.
TGTGCCAGCAGTTTCGGGGGCCCTAGCACAGATACGCAGTATTTT
CASSFGGPSTDTQYF
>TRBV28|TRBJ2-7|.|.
TGTGCCAGCAGCTCTCTCACAGGGTTCCACGAGCAGTACTTC
CASSSLTGFHEQYF
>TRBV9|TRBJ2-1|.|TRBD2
TGTGCCAGCAGCCACGGACTAGCGGAGATCGATGAGCAGTTCTTC
CASSHGLAEIDEQFF
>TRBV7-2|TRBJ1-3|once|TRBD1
TGTGCCAGCAGCTCACGAGGGACAGGGGGCCTGGTGGGAAACACCATATATTTT
CASSSRGTGGLVGNTIYF
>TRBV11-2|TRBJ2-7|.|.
TGTGCCAGCAGCTTAGATTGGTCTGCTTGGACCTACGAGCAGTACTTC
CASSLDWSAWTYEQYF
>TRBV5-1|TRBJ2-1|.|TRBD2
TGCGCCAGCAGCTTTATCGCCGGGACTACCCGACTCCCCTCCTACAATGAGCAGTTCTTC
CASSFIAGTTRLPSYNEQFF
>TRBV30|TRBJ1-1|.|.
TGTGCCTGGAGCGGTAATGGGAGGGGGGACACTGAAGCTTTCTTT
CAWSGNGRGDTEAFF
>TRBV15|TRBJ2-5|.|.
TGTGCCACCAGCACCCCCGACAGGAGCGTACAAGAGACCCAGTACTTC
CATSTPDRSVQETQYF
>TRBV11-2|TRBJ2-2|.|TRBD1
TGTGCCAGCAGCTCCCAGGGGGCGGACACCGGGGAGCTGTTTTTT
CASSSQGADTGELFF
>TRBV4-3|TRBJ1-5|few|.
TGCGCCAGCAGCCAAGCCTTCTCACAGCCCCAGCATTTT
CASSQAFSQPQHF
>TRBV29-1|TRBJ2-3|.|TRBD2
TGCAGCGTTGACCGGACTAGCGGGAGCCTGGGGGATACGCAGTATTTT
CSVDRTSGSLGDTQYF
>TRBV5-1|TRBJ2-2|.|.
TGCGCCAGCAGCCCCATTAGACCAGGGGGACTTAACACCGGGGAGCTGTTTTTT
CASSPIRPGGLNTGELFF
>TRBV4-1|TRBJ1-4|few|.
TGCGCCAGCAGCCCTCCCCGGGCAGGGGAAGGAAAACTGTTTTTT
CASSPPRAGEGKLFF
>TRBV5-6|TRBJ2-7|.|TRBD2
TGTGCCAGCAGCTCAACTAGCGCCTACGAGCAGTACTTC
CASSSTSAYEQYF
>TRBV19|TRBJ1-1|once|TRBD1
TGTGCCAGTAGTACACCCCAGGGGGCGGACACTGAAGCTTTCTTT
CASSTPQGADTEAFF
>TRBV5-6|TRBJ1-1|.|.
TGTGCCAGCAGCCCCGGCCTGAACACTGAAGCTTTCTTT
CASSPGLNTEAFF
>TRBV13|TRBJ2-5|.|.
TGTGCCAGTGGAGAGGGGCAGCAAGAGACCCAGTACTTC
CASGEGQQETQYF
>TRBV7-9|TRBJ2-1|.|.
TGTGCCAGCAGCCCCCGGGGCGGGCCCCGGGATGAGCAGTTCTTC
CASSPRGGPRDEQFF
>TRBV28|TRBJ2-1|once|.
TGTGCCAGCAGTTGGACTCCGAACTACCCGCAGTTCTTC
CASSWTPNYPQFF
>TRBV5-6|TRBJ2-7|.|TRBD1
TGTGCCAGCAGCTTTGCAGGGGGTTTGGACGAGCAGTACTTC
CASSFAGGLDEQYF
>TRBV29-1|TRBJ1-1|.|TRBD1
TGCAGCACCCGACAGGGGGCGGTCACTGAAGCTTTCTTT
CSTRQGAVTEAFF
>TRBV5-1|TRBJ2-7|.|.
TGCGCCAGCAGCCCCTACTACGAGCAGTACTTC
CASSPYYEQYF
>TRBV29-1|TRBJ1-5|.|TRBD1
TGCAGCGTGGGGACAGCAAATCAGCCCCAGCATTTT
CSVGTANQPQHF
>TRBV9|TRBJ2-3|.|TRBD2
TGTGCCAGCAGCTCTCGTCTAGCGGGGCCAGATACGCAGTATTTT
CASSSRLAGPDTQYF
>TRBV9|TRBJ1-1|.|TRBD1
TGTGCCAGCAGCGTACCCGGACAGGGAGAAGCTTTCTTT
CASSVPGQGEAFF
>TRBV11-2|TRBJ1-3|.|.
TGTGCCAGCAGCTTACAGGGGAACACCATATATTTT
CASSLQGNTIYF
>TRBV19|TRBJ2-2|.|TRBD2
TGTGCCAGTAGTATAGGACGGGAGCGGGGCACCGGGGAGCTGTTTTTT
CASSIGRERGTGELFF
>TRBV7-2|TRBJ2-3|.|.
TGTGCCAGCAGCTTAGGGGCAGGGGGCACAGATACGCAGTATTTT
CASSLGAGGTDTQYF
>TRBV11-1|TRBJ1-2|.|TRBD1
TGTGCCAGCAGCTTGGGACAGAACGGCTACACCTTC
CASSLGQNGYTF
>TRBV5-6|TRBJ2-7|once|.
TGTGCCAGCAGCTTTAGAGGCGGCGAGTCCTACGAGCAGTACTTC
CASSFRGGESYEQYF
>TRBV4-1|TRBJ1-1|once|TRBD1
TGCGCCAGCAGCCAACAAGGGCAGGGGGCTTTTATGAACACTGAAGCTTTCTTT
CASSQQGQGAFMNTEAFF
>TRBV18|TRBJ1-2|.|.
TGTGCCAGCTCACCCGCACAGGTGTTCGGCTACACCTTC
CASSPAQVFGYTF
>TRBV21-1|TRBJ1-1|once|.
TGTGCCAGCCCCCCAAGCGGGGGGGGAAACACTGAAGCTTTCTTT
CASPPSGGGNTEAFF
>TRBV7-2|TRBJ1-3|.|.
TGTGCCAGCAGCCCAGCGGCAGGAACCTATGGAAACACCATATATTTT
CASSPAAGTYGNTIYF
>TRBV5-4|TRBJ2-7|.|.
TGTGCCAGCAGCGCTGGGAGTGGGGTCTACGAGCAGTACTTC
CASSAGSGVYEQYF
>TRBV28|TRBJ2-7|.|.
TGTGCCAGCTTAGCAAGAAGCTCCTACGAGCAGTACTTC
CASLARSSYEQYF
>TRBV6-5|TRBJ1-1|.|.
TGTGCCAGCAGTTCTCCAGGGCGAGGCACTGAAGCTTTCTTT
CASSSPGRGTEAFF
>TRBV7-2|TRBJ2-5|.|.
TGTGCCAGCAGCTGGACGCAGGAGACCCAGTACTTC
CASSWTQETQYF
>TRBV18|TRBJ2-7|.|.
TGTGCCAGCTCACCAGCGGATTACGAGCAGTACTTC
CASSPADYEQYF
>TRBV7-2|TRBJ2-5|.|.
TGTGCCAGCAGCTTTATAGAGACCCAGTACTTC
CASSFIETQYF
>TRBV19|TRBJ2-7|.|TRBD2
TGTGCCAGTAGTATAGATCTATCCAGCGGGAGTTGGGGCGAGCAGTACTTC
CASSIDLSSGSWGEQYF
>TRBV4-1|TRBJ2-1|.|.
TGCGCCAGCAGCCAAGATCCGGCTAGTGGGAATGAGCAGTTCTTC
CASSQDPASGNEQFF
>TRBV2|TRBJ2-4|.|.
TGTGCCAGGGCCCGGAATCCGGGAGCCAAAAACATTCAGTACTTC
CARARNPGAKNIQYF